This passage covers 7 T cell receptor beta chains from one sample sequenced in a study of control samples from healthy donors and cancer patients. Generated by immunoSEQ multiplex PCR, the TCRdb table keeps only in-frame clones and is missing some. This table has more than 95,000 clones, over 80% appearing once. The sequenced material came from PBMCs. The receptors were sampled from an older man with head and neck cancer.

The V call is TRBV19, the J call TRBJ2-7; D uncertain. V dropped 5 bases and J dropped 1 base, with 9 bases sitting between them. This CDR3 region has 13 residues. Germline CDR1 and CDR2: LNHDA and SQIVND (reference sequence). The CDR3 DNA reads as TGTGCCAGTAGTCCATCGCAGTCCTACGAGCAGTACTTC. As protein: CASSPSQSYEQYF.

The rearrangement links TRBV7-9 to TRBJ2-7; TRBD1 matches 8 bases. CDR3 length: 17 amino acids. Trimming at V came to 4 bases and at J to 3 bases, leaving 14 bases not matched to a gene. Germline loops: CDR1 SEHNR, CDR2 FQNEAQ (reference sequence). CDR3 sequence reads: CASSYSFGQGEFYEQYF. CDR3 sequence (DNA): TGTGCCAGCAGCTATTCCTTTGGACAGGGAGAGTTCTACGAGCAGTACTTC.

This rearrangement joins TRBV1 to TRBJ1-1. TRBV1 is flagged as a pseudogene. The CDR3 is 13 residues long. This CDR3 is CTSLRKSPRRAFF. DNA of the CDR3: TGCACCAGTCTCAGGAAGTCCCCTCGGAGAGCTTTCTTT.

This clone was observed a handful of times. This chain uses TRBV29-1 with TRBJ2-3; D is unclear. V lost 7 bases and J lost 1, with 12 bases in between. Germline V gives CDR1 SQVTM, CDR2 ANQGSEA. The CDR3 extends over 13 amino acids. The chain's CDR3 is CSGAVRRTDTQYF. The CDR3 DNA sequence: TGCAGCGGTGCCGTGCGGCGCACAGATACGCAGTATTTT.

The rearrangement joins TRBV7-8 to TRBJ2-2, with 8 bases aligning to TRBD2. V dropped 2 bases and J dropped 3; count of bases not matched to a gene: 11. The CDR3 has 18 residues. Looked up from germline, CDR1 is SGHVS and CDR2 is FQNEAQ. As DNA, the CDR3 is TGTGCCAGCAGCTTAATACAAGGAACTAGCGGCTACACCGGGGAGCTGTTTTTT. This codes for CASSLIQGTSGYTGELFF.

The genes are TRBV18 and TRBJ1-1, with D unclear. From germline, CDR1 is KGHSH and CDR2 LQKENI. CDR3 size: 12 residues. Trimming removed 3 bases at V and 3 bases at J, with 5 bases between. The CDR3 spells CASSPVDTEAFF. The CDR3 DNA reads as TGTGCCAGCTCACCCGTAGACACTGAAGCTTTCTTT.

The chain recombines TRBV9 with TRBJ2-2; 8 positions match TRBD2. This CDR3 contains 17 residues. Germline lookup yields CDR1 SGDLS and CDR2 YYNGEE. V was clipped by 0 bases and J by 2 bases; unmatched bases: 6. CDR3 sequence reads: CASSVAPGLVNTGELFF. The CDR3 DNA is TGTGCCAGCAGCGTAGCACCGGGACTAGTAAACACCGGGGAGCTGTTTTTT.